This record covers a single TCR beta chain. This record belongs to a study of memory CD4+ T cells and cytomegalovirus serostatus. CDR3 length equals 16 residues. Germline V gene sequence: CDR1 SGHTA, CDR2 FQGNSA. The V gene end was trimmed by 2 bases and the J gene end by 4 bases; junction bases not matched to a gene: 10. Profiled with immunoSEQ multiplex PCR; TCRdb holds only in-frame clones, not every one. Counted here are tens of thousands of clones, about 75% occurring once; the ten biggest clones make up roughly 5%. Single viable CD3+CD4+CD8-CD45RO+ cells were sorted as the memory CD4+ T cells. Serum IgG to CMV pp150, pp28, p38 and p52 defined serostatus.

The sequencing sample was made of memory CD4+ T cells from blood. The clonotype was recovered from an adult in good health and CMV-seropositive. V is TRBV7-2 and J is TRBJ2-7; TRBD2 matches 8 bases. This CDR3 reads CASSLKKGLALYEQYF. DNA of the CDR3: TGTGCCAGCAGCTTAAAGAAAGGACTAGCTCTTTACGAGCAGTACTTC.